Shown below are 18 T cell receptor beta chains from a single sample sequenced in a study of blood T cells in healthy people across ages. The second PCR ran roughly 7 to 12 cycles with a sample-barcoded 5' primer and J-beta primers. Via MiXCR, TCRdb re-called the 5' RACE reads, giving one row per CDR3 protein. Here the sample spans about 1.1 million distinct CDR3 sequences, roughly two fifths being singletons. Sequenced input: blood. The receptor set was obtained from a man aged 18-30 years in good health.

Points on this clonotype: A clone one base away is much larger, so this may be a read error. The gene calls are TRBV29-1 and TRBJ2-1; D gene ambiguous. The J call is in doubt because the DNA end fits TRBJ2-7 better. The germline gives CDR1 SQVTM, CDR2 ANQGSEA. CDR3 length: 13 amino acids. CDR3 in DNA: TGCAGCGTCAGACCAAACGAGTACAATGAGCAGTACTTC. Its protein product is CSVRPNEYNEQYF.

This sequence joins TRBV11-2 and TRBJ2-1; TRBD2 matches 7 bases. There are 15 residues in the CDR3. The V gene's germline CDR1 is SGHAT and CDR2 FQNNGV. The V segment lost 2 bases and the J segment 7 bases; nucleotides outside the gene matches: 8. DNA for the CDR3: TGTGCCAGCAGCTTAACGGCCCGGGGAGGGAATGAGCAGTTCTTC. Translating it yields CASSLTARGGNEQFF.

This chain connects TRBV7-2 to TRBJ1-1; the match to TRBD1 covers 10 bases. The CDR3 consists of 16 residues. Unmatched junction bases numbered 11, after V lost 5 bases and J lost 5 bases. The V gene's germline CDR1 is SGHTA and CDR2 FQGNSA. The CDR3 nucleotides read TGTGCCAGCAGCAGCTACCTGACAGGGGGCTGGACTGAAGCTTTCTTT. Translating gives CASSSYLTGGWTEAFF.

This clonotype appeared a few times. The genes are TRBV9 and TRBJ2-3; 8 bases map to TRBD2. The CDR3 spans 16 residues. Germline V gene data show CDR1 as SGDLS and CDR2 as YYNGEE. Trimming removed 2 bases from V and 2 bases from J; junction bases left unmatched: 7. In nucleotides, the CDR3 is TGTGCCAGCAGCGTGAGCGGGGGTGGGAACACAGATACGCAGTATTTT. It is translated as CASSVSGGGNTDTQYF.

This clonotype was counted a few times. The chain carries TRBV6-2 or TRBV6-3 and TRBJ2-2; perhaps TRBD1 as D (6 bases). The germline V gene has CDR1 MNHEY and CDR2 SVGEGT. The CDR3 runs to 16 residues. The V and J ends lost 0 bases and 3 bases respectively, with 11 bases between them. The CDR3 sequence: CASSYSLTGYTGELFF. The CDR3 DNA follows: TGTGCCAGCAGTTACTCGCTTACAGGGTACACCGGGGAGCTGTTTTTT.

In this sample, this clonotype turned up a few times. In nucleotides, the CDR3 is TGTGCCAGCAAGGGGGGGGACTCCTTAAGCACAGATACGCAGTATTTT. Translating it yields CASKGGDSLSTDTQYF. The chain is built from TRBV9 and TRBJ2-3, with a weak D call TRBD2 (7 bases). The V end was cut by 6 bases, the J end by 0 bases, with 17 bases between. This CDR3 is 16 amino acids long. Germline CDR1 reads SGDLS; CDR2 reads YYNGEE.

There are a few counts of this clonotype. This chain links TRBV12-3 or TRBV12-4 with TRBJ1-4; D unclear. CDR3 size: 14 residues. V shed 4 bases and J shed 8 bases, with 14 bases lying between them. CDR3: CASSSLAGGEKLFF. The CDR3 DNA is TGTGCCAGCAGTTCCCTGGCGGGTGGGGAAAAACTGTTTTTT.

This clonotype was recorded a few times. The J gene is TRBJ2-3, the V gene TRBV30; D not resolved. The V end was cut by 0 bases, the J end by 6 bases, with 13 bases between. This CDR3 comprises 14 residues. The germline CDR1 and CDR2 sequences are GTSNPN and SVGIG (reference sequence). The CDR3 reads CAWSVGGSSDTQYF. In DNA, the CDR3 is TGTGCCTGGAGTGTAGGCGGCTCGAGCGATACGCAGTATTTT.

This clonotype has a single count. The rearrangement links TRBV29-1 to TRBJ2-1; no definite D call. In germline, CDR1 is SQVTM, CDR2 ANQGSEA. V was pared by 6 bases and J by 3 bases, with 18 bases between. This CDR3 contains 15 residues. The CDR3 nucleotides read TGCAGCGTCCCCCCCCCGAGACCGTGCTACAATGAGCAGTTCTTC. Amino acids: CSVPPPRPCYNEQFF.

The chain uses TRBV4-2 and TRBJ2-2; 7 nucleotides line up with TRBD1. Germline V CDR1 and CDR2: LGHNA, YNFKEQ. V lost 4 bases and J lost 5; bases outside the gene matches: 10. This CDR3 is built from 16 residues. CDR3 residues: CASSPNPGTETGELFF. CDR3 DNA: TGTGCCAGCAGCCCGAATCCTGGGACAGAGACCGGGGAGCTGTTTTTT.

For this clonotype: At one end the junction does not follow the germline gene, possibly because of a read error. The chain recombines TRBV12-3 or TRBV12-4 with TRBJ2-5; D gene uncertain. The CDR3 runs 15 residues. The CDR3 loop reads CASRSSGVQQGTQYF. The CDR3 DNA follows: TGTGCCAGCAGATCTAGTGGGGTTCAACAAGGGACCCAGTACTTC.

This clonotype was counted between two and nine times. The V gene is TRBV4-1, the J gene TRBJ1-5; D is uncertain. This CDR3 spans 16 amino acids. Germline CDR1 reads MGHRA; CDR2 reads YSYEKL. The V and J ends lost 0 bases and 6 bases respectively, with 15 bases between them. The CDR3 coding sequence is TGCGCCAGCAGCCAAGAGGATCTGGACTCCAGTCAGCCCCAGCATTTT. Translating gives CASSQEDLDSSQPQHF.

This clonotype has only a few counts. The rearrangement links TRBV7-2 to TRBJ2-5; 7 nucleotides line up with TRBD1. The CDR3 sequence is 16 residues long. The junction had 7 bases not matched to a gene; V was cut back by 2 bases and J by 1 base. Germline V gene sequence: CDR1 SGHTA, CDR2 FQGNSA. The CDR3 nucleotides read TGTGCCAGCAGCTTATCTGTAGGGACAGCCCAAGAGACCCAGTACTTC. It encodes CASSLSVGTAQETQYF. The full variable domain, its missing parts supplied by reference TRBV7-2 and TRBJ2-5, is GAGVSQSPSNKVTEKGKDVELRCDPISGHTALYWYRQSLGQGLEFLIYFQGNSAPDKSGLPSDRFSAERTGGSVSTLTIQRTQQEDSAVYLCASSLSVGTAQETQYFGPGTRLLVL.

This chain uses TRBV10-3 with TRBJ1-2; no reliable D call. V gave up 7 bases and J gave up 8 bases, with 17 bases separating them. This CDR3 has 13 amino acids. Germline lookup yields CDR1 ENHRY and CDR2 SYGVKD. This chain's CDR3 is CAITLDPAGGYTF. The CDR3 DNA reads as TGTGCCATCACTTTAGACCCTGCGGGCGGCTACACCTTC.

The V call is TRBV28, the J call TRBJ2-3, with 7 nucleotides matching TRBD1. The CDR3 has 20 residues. The trim removed 7 bases at V and 7 bases at J, leaving 29 bases unmatched. Germline V gene data show CDR1 as MDHEN and CDR2 as SYDVKM. CDR3 loop: CASTQGGRALTRPPPYTQYF. The CDR3 DNA reads as TGTGCCAGCACCCAAGGGGGCAGGGCCCTTACTCGTCCCCCACCCTATACGCAGTATTTT.

The chain is built from TRBV30 and TRBJ1-4; D is possibly TRBD1 (5 bases). The V and J ends lost 5 bases and 2 bases respectively, with 12 bases between them. This CDR3 contains 14 residues. The germline gives CDR1 GTSNPN, CDR2 SVGIG (reference sequence). CDR3 nucleotides: TGTGCCTGGGGAGACAGCACGACTAATGAAAAACTGTTTTTT. Protein sequence: CAWGDSTTNEKLFF.

This clonotype was seen a handful of times. The J gene is TRBJ2-3, the V gene TRBV6-2 or TRBV6-3; D is perhaps TRBD1 or TRBD2 (5 bases each). V gave up 6 bases and J gave up 6 bases, with 19 bases separating them. In germline, CDR1 is MNHEY, CDR2 SVGEGT. CDR3 size: 15 residues. In DNA form, the CDR3 reads TGTGCCAGCAGGCCCGGGACCCTAAGTTTTGATACGCAGTATTTT. It specifies CASRPGTLSFDTQYF.

This chain uses TRBV7-2 with TRBJ2-5; 9 nucleotides line up with TRBD1. The V segment lost 2 bases and the J segment 5 bases; nucleotides outside the gene matches: 9. This CDR3 has 16 residues. Germline V gene lookup returns CDR1 SGHTA and CDR2 FQGNSA. CDR3 loop: CASSLMGQGIVETQYF. The CDR3 bases are TGTGCCAGCAGCTTAATGGGACAGGGTATTGTGGAGACCCAGTACTTC.